This entry lists 11 T cell receptor beta chains sequenced from one sample in a study of breast tumors, draining lymph nodes, adjacent tissues. TCRdb re-called the multiplex PCR reads with MiXCR, one entry per CDR3 protein. The sample holds under 45,000 distinct CDR3 sequences; 36% are singletons and the top ten take roughly 10%. The sequenced sample was breast tumor tissue. These receptors all stem from a female donor with breast cancer. Some clones in this sample may be carry-over from other donors' samples.

This clonotype was counted ten times or more. The chain has TRBV5-1 and TRBJ1-4, with 8 positions matching TRBD1. The V segment lost 2 bases and the J segment 3 bases; nucleotides outside the gene matches: 0. There are 14 residues in the CDR3. Germline CDR1 and CDR2: SGHRS and YFSETQ. The CDR3 DNA reads as TGCGCCAGCAGCTTACAGGGGGCTAATGAAAAACTGTTTTTT. It codes for CASSLQGANEKLFF.

This clonotype was found many times. The V gene is TRBV7-9, the J gene TRBJ1-2; D uncertain. Trimming stripped 1 base from V and 4 bases from J, with 4 bases between. The germline gives CDR1 SEHNR, CDR2 FQNEAQ (reference sequence). The CDR3 runs to 12 residues. CDR3: CASSLDSYGYTF. As DNA, the CDR3 is TGTGCCAGCAGCTTAGACAGCTATGGCTACACCTTC.

This clonotype was detected once. The germline gene is not matched at one end of the junction; a read error may be the cause. V is TRBV28 and J is TRBJ2-1, with D unclear. The CDR3 spans 14 residues. Per germline, CDR1 MDHEN and CDR2 SYDVKM. The CDR3 sequence is CTSSLGRAYNEQFF. DNA of the CDR3: TGTACCAGCAGTTTAGGACGAGCCTACAATGAGCAGTTCTTC. Supplemented by reference TRBV28 and TRBJ2-1, the full variable domain reads DVKVTQSSRYLVKRTGEKVFLECVQDMDHENMFWYRQDPGLGLRLIYFSYDVKMKEKGDIPEGYSVSREKKERFSLILESASTNQTSMYLCTSSLGRAYNEQFFGPGTRLTVL.

Of note for this clonotype: This sequence may be a read error, since a much larger clone differs from it by one base. The chain links TRBV6-1 to TRBJ2-2; D not resolved. The length of the CDR3 is 14 residues. Germline assignment: CDR1 MNHNS and CDR2 SASEGT. The DNA of the CDR3 is TGTGCCAGCAGTGTGTGGCCTAACACCAGGGAGCTGTTTTTT. Residues: CASSVWPNTRELFF.

This clonotype has just a few counts. The V call is TRBV30, the J call TRBJ1-5; D perhaps matches TRBD1 (5 bases). V dropped 1 base and J dropped 7 bases, with 11 bases sitting between them. The germline CDR1 and CDR2 sequences are GTSNPN and SVGIG (reference sequence). The CDR3 totals 13 residues. CDR3 protein: CAWSGGVGQPQHF. The CDR3 DNA is TGTGCCTGGAGTGGGGGGGTTGGGCAGCCCCAGCATTTT.

This clonotype was seen only once. J is TRBJ2-1 and V is TRBV2, with 9 bases that match TRBD1. J lost 12 bases, V lost 8 bases, and 11 bases had no gene match. The CDR3 contains 13 residues. The germline CDR1 and CDR2 sequences are SNHLY and FYNNEI. The CDR3 spells CASLRQGGLAQFF. CDR3 coding DNA: TGTGCCAGCCTCCGACAGGGGGGGCTGGCGCAGTTCTTC.

In regard to this clonotype: Since no conserved phenylalanine or tryptophan closes the CDR3, a read error is the likely cause. V is TRBV11-2 and J is TRBJ2-6; 7 bases match TRBD1. This CDR3 is built from 15 residues. CDR1 and CDR2 from the germline V gene are SGHAT and FQNNGV. With 3 bases clipped from V and 2 bases from J, the junction kept 1 base outside the gene matches. The CDR3 sequence is CASSFQGAGANVLTS. In DNA, the CDR3 is TGTGCCAGCAGCTTCCAGGGGGCTGGGGCCAACGTCCTGACTTCC.

Many counts were recorded for this clonotype. The chain is built from TRBV11-1 and TRBJ2-1; tentatively, D is TRBD1 (5 bases). Germline CDR1 and CDR2: SGHAT and FQDESV (reference sequence). Trimming took 6 bases from V and 6 from J, leaving 12 bases between them. This CDR3 comprises 13 residues. The CDR3 here is CASRPLRANEQFF. The DNA of the CDR3 is TGTGCCAGCAGACCACTCAGGGCCAATGAGCAGTTCTTC.

The rearrangement uses TRBV2 and TRBJ2-1; 9 bases map to TRBD2. V was clipped by 4 bases and J by 9 bases; unmatched bases: 7. The V gene's germline CDR1 is SNHLY and CDR2 FYNNEI. The CDR3 spans 14 residues. CDR3 protein: CASSATSGVLEQFF. CDR3 coding DNA: TGTGCCAGCAGTGCGACTAGCGGAGTACTTGAGCAGTTCTTC.

J is TRBJ2-2 and V is TRBV6-5; no definite D call. Germline V gene sequence: CDR1 MNHEY, CDR2 SVGAGI. Trimming stripped 4 bases from V and 0 bases from J, with 6 bases between. This CDR3 region has 14 residues. CDR3 protein: CASSSQPNTGELFF. In DNA form, the CDR3 reads TGTGCCAGCAGTTCTCAACCGAACACCGGGGAGCTGTTTTTT.

This clonotype was seen once. The chain employs TRBV9 and TRBJ2-7; D is perhaps TRBD2 (6 bases). The germline V gene has CDR1 SGDLS and CDR2 YYNGEE. The V end lost 0 bases, the J end lost 6 bases, and 16 bases lay between the germline ends. This CDR3 has 15 residues. CDR3 loop: CASSVDGGVISEQYF. In DNA form, the CDR3 reads TGTGCCAGCAGCGTAGACGGGGGAGTTATCAGCGAGCAGTACTTC.